This TCR beta chain was documented in a study of blood T cell repertoires in COVID-19. Produced via immunoSEQ multiplex PCR; TCRdb's table is partial and in-frame only. The sample contains 360,000 or so clones, about 88% of which appear only once. The sample consisted of PBMCs or T cells enriched from blood (not recorded which). This clonotype originated in a woman aged 30 to 39 who had been exposed to COVID-19.

CDR3 loop: CASSQGDRGNYEQYF. The CDR3, as DNA: TGCGCCAGCAGCCAAGGGGACAGGGGTAACTACGAGCAGTACTTC. The rearrangement links TRBV4-1 to TRBJ2-7; 10 bases match TRBD1. Germline V CDR1 and CDR2: MGHRA, YSYEKL. V was pared by 1 base and J by 3 bases, with 3 bases of the junction left unmatched. The CDR3 is made up of 15 amino acids.